The 21 T cell receptor beta chains listed next were all sequenced from one sample in a study of blood T cells in healthy people across ages. It was with a sample-barcoded 5' primer and a J-beta primer mix that a second PCR of about 6 to 12 cycles was run. TCRdb re-derived calls from the 5' RACE reads in MiXCR, one entry per CDR3 protein. This table holds over 550,000 distinct CDR3 sequences, around 31% found once. Sequenced material: blood. These receptors all stem from a woman of 80 years or more in good health.

This clonotype was seen ten or more times. The J gene is TRBJ2-1, the V gene TRBV5-1; TRBD2 is a possible D gene (7 bases). The CDR3 is 18 residues long. Germline V gives CDR1 SGHRS, CDR2 YFSETQ. V was shortened by 3 bases and J by 1 base, with 20 bases between the two germline ends. The CDR3 spells CASSSFSSGGLSYNEQFF. The CDR3 DNA reads as TGCGCCAGCAGCTCATTCTCATCCGGGGGGCTTTCCTACAATGAGCAGTTCTTC.

Concerning this clonotype: Sequence at one end of the junction differs from germline and may be a read error. The J gene is TRBJ1-2, the V gene TRBV7-2; no clear D. Germline values: CDR1 SGHTA, CDR2 FQGNSA. CDR3 length: 11 amino acids. CDR3 sequence (DNA): TGTGCCAGCAGCGAGATCTATGGCCACACCTTC. It translates to CASSEIYGHTF. Variable domain in full (rest from reference TRBV7-2 and TRBJ1-2): GAGVSQSPSNKVTEKGKDVELRCDPISGHTALYWYRQSLGQGLEFLIYFQGNSAPDKSGLPSDRFSAERTGGSVSTLTIQRTQQEDSAVYLCASSEIYGHTFGSGTRLTVV.

The CDR3 sequence is CASSSSGTGSNTIYF. The CDR3 DNA is TGTGCCAGCAGTTCCTCCGGGACAGGGTCAAACACCATATATTTT. V is TRBV6-6 and J is TRBJ1-3, with 9 bases that match TRBD1. The J segment lost 6 bases and the V segment lost 4 bases, leaving 7 bases of the junction unmatched. This CDR3 has 15 residues. Germline-derived CDR1 and CDR2 are MNHNY and SVGAGI (reference sequence).

To note about this clonotype: Relative to the germline gene, one junction end is altered; a read error may explain this. The chain joins TRBV13 to TRBJ2-3, with 10 bases aligning to TRBD1. The CDR3 loop spans 17 amino acids. CDR1 is PRHDT and CDR2 is FYEKMQ in the germline V gene (reference sequence). The CDR3 is CAGSTRGQGMNTDTQYF. CDR3 sequence (DNA): TGTGCCGGCAGCACCAGGGGACAGGGGATGAACACAGATACGCAGTATTTT.

About this clonotype itself: One base away lies a much larger clone, so this may be a sequencing read error. This rearrangement joins TRBV29-1 to TRBJ2-7; unclear D gene. Germline CDR1 reads SQVTM; CDR2 reads ANQGSEA. V lost 4 bases, J lost 1 base, and 11 bases lay in between. The CDR3 is 13 residues long. The CDR3 DNA reads as TGCAGCGTTGGACGCCTTTCGTCCTACGAGCAGTACTTC. It encodes CSVGRLSSYEQYF.

This clonotype was seen ten or more times. The chain is built from TRBV20-1 and TRBJ2-7; 7 nucleotides align to TRBD2. Germline values: CDR1 DFQATT, CDR2 SNEGSKA (reference sequence). This CDR3 has 17 residues. V dropped 2 bases and J dropped 3; count of bases not matched to a gene: 16. CDR3 DNA sequence: TGCAGTGCTAGAAGGGAGCTTTTTAGCGGGTGGGACTACGAGCAGTACTTC. It translates to CSARRELFSGWDYEQYF.

This clonotype appeared a few times. This could be a read error, since a much larger clone is one nucleotide away. This chain uses TRBV7-2 with TRBJ2-1, with D uncertain. The J call is in doubt because the DNA end fits TRBJ2-7 better. The CDR3 contains 16 residues. Germline V gives CDR1 SGHTA, CDR2 FQGNSA. The DNA of the CDR3 is TGTGCCAGCAGCTTAGGACTGGCGAGCTCCTACAATGAGCAGTACTTC. Translation gives CASSLGLASSYNEQYF.

V and J are TRBV9 and TRBJ1-1; D is uncertain. V lost 2 bases and J 5 bases, leaving 10 bases between the germline ends. Per germline, CDR1 SGDLS and CDR2 YYNGEE. The CDR3 has 13 residues. The CDR3 nucleotides are TGTGCCAGCAGCGTGGTCGGGGAAACTGAAGCTTTCTTT. As protein: CASSVVGETEAFF.

A note on this clonotype: One base away lies a much larger clone, so this may be a sequencing read error. This chain connects TRBV20-1 to TRBJ2-3, with 7 bases that match TRBD1. The CDR3 has 14 amino acids. The V segment lost 5 bases and the J segment 5 bases; nucleotides outside the gene matches: 10. Germline loops: CDR1 DFQATT, CDR2 SNEGSKA (reference sequence). The DNA for the CDR3 is TGCAGTGCTGCCCCGGGGACAGAGAGAGATACGCAGTATTTT. Translated: CSAAPGTERDTQYF.

The chain couples TRBV12-3 or TRBV12-4 to TRBJ2-3; D is perhaps TRBD1 (5 bases). The CDR3 runs to 15 residues. V was pared by 1 base and J by 5 bases, with 13 bases between. This CDR3 is CASSLGRVSEDTQYF. CDR3 coding DNA: TGTGCCAGCAGTTTAGGCAGGGTGAGTGAAGATACGCAGTATTTT.

This clonotype was recorded at least ten times. The chain carries TRBV6-1 and TRBJ1-2; D gene unclear. Germline loops: CDR1 MNHNS, CDR2 SASEGT. The V end was cut by 1 base, the J end by 0 bases, with 12 bases between. This CDR3 is built from 16 residues. In nucleotides, the CDR3 is TGTGCCAGCAGTGAAGAGGGCAGGATCGCTAACTATGGCTACACCTTC. It specifies CASSEEGRIANYGYTF.

The table lists this clonotype with many counts. V usage is TRBV5-1 and J usage is TRBJ1-2, with D uncertain. Germline assignment: CDR1 SGHRS and CDR2 YFSETQ. This CDR3 is built from 16 residues. Trimming shortened V by 4 bases and J by 3 bases, and 19 bases separated the two germline ends. The CDR3 loop reads CASSRDGVIGDYGYTF. CDR3 sequence (DNA): TGCGCCAGCAGCCGCGACGGGGTTATTGGTGACTATGGCTACACCTTC.

The table lists this clonotype with a few counts. This chain joins TRBV27 and TRBJ1-4, with 11 bases identical to TRBD1. This CDR3 is built from 15 residues. Germline-derived CDR1 and CDR2 are MNHEY and SMNVEV (reference sequence). Trimming cost V 5 bases and J 6 bases; bases outside gene matches: 5. DNA of the CDR3: TGTGCCAGCAGTCCTCGGACAGGGGGCTATGAAAAACTGTTTTTT. As protein: CASSPRTGGYEKLFF.

This clonotype has a handful of counts. The rearrangement uses TRBV11-2 and TRBJ2-2; TRBD2 might be the D (6 bases). V lost 5 bases and J lost 7, with 11 bases in between. CDR1 and CDR2 from the germline V gene are SGHAT and FQNNGV. CDR3 size: 13 residues. CDR3 in DNA: TGTGCCAGCAGCCTAACGCGGGACGGGGAGCTGTTTTTT. This gives the protein CASSLTRDGELFF.

The J gene is TRBJ1-2, the V gene TRBV30, with D possibly TRBD1 on 6 matching bases. Trimming left V 4 bases short and J 0 bases short, with 12 bases between. CDR3 length: 14 amino acids. The germline V gene encodes CDR1 GTSNPN and CDR2 SVGIG (reference sequence). The CDR3 protein is CAWILGGPNYGYTF. The CDR3 bases are TGTGCCTGGATCCTAGGGGGACCTAACTATGGCTACACCTTC.

This clonotype showed up just a few times. The chain recombines TRBV6-6 with TRBJ2-2; 9 bases align to TRBD1. Per the germline V gene, CDR1 is MNHNY and CDR2 is SVGAGI (reference sequence). CDR3 length: 15 residues. The ends lost 8 bases at V and 2 bases at J; junction bases unmatched: 6. CDR3 sequence: CASVTGGANTGELFF. The CDR3 DNA sequence: TGTGCCAGCGTTACAGGGGGCGCCAACACCGGGGAGCTGTTTTTT.

This clonotype occurred a few times. A single base separates this from a much larger clone, so it may be a read error. This chain links TRBV27 with TRBJ2-1, with 11 bases that match TRBD1. The J call may be faulty, since TRBJ2-7 better matches the DNA end. Germline CDR1 is MNHEY and CDR2 is SMNVEV (reference sequence). The CDR3 runs 15 residues. The CDR3 here is CASSFRTGGDNEQYF. CDR3 sequence (DNA): TGTGCCAGCAGTTTCAGGACAGGGGGCGACAATGAGCAGTACTTC.

Details on this clonotype: Since a much larger clone is just one base distant, this may be a read error. The genes are TRBV5-6 and TRBJ2-7; 7 positions match TRBD1. Looked up from germline, CDR1 is SGHDT and CDR2 is YYEEEE. CDR3 length: 13 amino acids. The DNA of the CDR3 is TGTGTCAGCAGCCACGACAGGGATCGCGAGCAGTACTTC. This encodes CVSSHDRDREQYF.

This clonotype was observed a few times. CDR3 coding DNA: TGTGCCTGGAGTGTAAGCATAGCGGGATATGGCTACACCTTC. It translates to CAWSVSIAGYGYTF. The chain links TRBV30 to TRBJ1-2, with D uncertain. In germline, CDR1 is GTSNPN, CDR2 SVGIG (reference sequence). This CDR3 comprises 14 residues. The V end was cut by 0 bases, the J end by 5 bases, with 13 bases between.

The chain employs TRBV5-1 and TRBJ2-5; D may be TRBD1 (6 bases). Germline loops: CDR1 SGHRS, CDR2 YFSETQ. V lost 6 bases and J 4 bases, leaving 10 bases between the germline ends. This CDR3 is built from 12 residues. In nucleotides, the CDR3 is TGCGCCAGCACAGGGGACCTAGAGACCCAGTACTTC. It specifies CASTGDLETQYF.

This clonotype was recorded at least ten times. V and J are TRBV7-2 and TRBJ2-1; 8 positions match TRBD2. CDR3 size: 17 residues. Per the germline V gene, CDR1 is SGHTA and CDR2 is FQGNSA. With 0 bases clipped from V and 4 bases from J, the junction kept 8 bases outside the gene matches. The CDR3 DNA is TGTGCCAGCAGCTTAGCGCCCCTGGCGGGGGGTTACAATGAGCAGTTCTTC. Translated, it gives CASSLAPLAGGYNEQFF.